This is a list of T cell receptor beta chains from one sample in a study of cytomegalovirus exposure and HLA in healthy donors. Method: immunoSEQ multiplex PCR; TCRdb's copy keeps in-frame clones and lacks some. The sample includes 120,000 to 150,000 clones, 60% to 80% of them seen just once. Sequenced material: PBMCs. The receptors stem from a male donor in good health and CMV-seronegative. CDR3s include the opening cysteine and the closing phenylalanine or tryptophan. The D gene is left open where the match is weak. The size of a clone is reported for some rows only, either as once, few or many, or as a class for expanded clones.

>.|TRBD2|TRBV5-6|TRBJ2-1
TGTGCCAGCAGTTCTCGCGGGGGGGGGTACAATGAGCAGTTCTTC
CASSSRGGGYNEQFF
>.|TRBD1|TRBV7-7|TRBJ1-2
TGTGCCAGCAGCTTTAACAGGGGGCAAGGCTACACCTTC
CASSFNRGQGYTF
>.|TRBD1|TRBV9|TRBJ1-1
TGTGCCAGCACCGAGACAGGGGGCCTAGCGGTGAACACTGAAGCTTTCTTT
CASTETGGLAVNTEAFF
>.|.|TRBV6-5|TRBJ1-6
TGTGCCAGCAGTTACAGTAGCACCGATAATTCACCCCTCCACTTT
CASSYSSTDNSPLHF
>.|TRBD2|TRBV11-2|TRBJ2-1
TGTGCCAGCAGTGGGAGCGGGAGTTACAATGAGCAGTTCTTC
CASSGSGSYNEQFF
>few|TRBD1|TRBV5-6|TRBJ2-7
TGTGCCAGCGGCGACAGGGACTCCTACGAGCAGTACTTC
CASGDRDSYEQYF
>.|TRBD2|TRBV7-3|TRBJ2-1
TGTGCCAGCAGCTCTGGACTAGCGGGAGGGCCTAATGAGCAGTTCTTC
CASSSGLAGGPNEQFF
>once|TRBD1|TRBV6-1|TRBJ2-7
TGTGCCAGCAGTGGAGACAGGGTGGACGAGCAGTACTTC
CASSGDRVDEQYF
>.|TRBD1|TRBV5-1|TRBJ1-3
TGCGCCAGCAGCTTGGCCGGGACAGGGCGAGGAGGAAACACCATATATTTT
CASSLAGTGRGGNTIYF
>.|.|TRBV7-2|TRBJ2-7
TGTGCCAGCAGCTTGGGGGGGCTCGAGCAGTACTTC
CASSLGGLEQYF
>.|.|TRBV10-3|TRBJ1-2
TGTGCCATCAGGCCCGAGGATATCTATGGCTACACCTTC
CAIRPEDIYGYTF
>.|.|TRBV7-8|TRBJ2-7
TGTGCCAGCAGCACCCAGACAGGATTCAGCTCCTACGAGCAGTACTTC
CASSTQTGFSSYEQYF
>.|TRBD2|TRBV11-3|TRBJ2-2
TGTGCCAGCAGCTTACAGACTAGCGGGGGGGCCGGGGAGCTGTTTTTT
CASSLQTSGGAGELFF
>.|TRBD1|TRBV23-1|TRBJ1-5
TGCGCCAGCAGTCAATCGAGGACAGGGGGCGCCGGCAATCAGCCCCAGCATTTT
CASSQSRTGGAGNQPQHF
>few|.|TRBV5-1|TRBJ1-2
TGCGCCAGCAGCTTGGCTCAGGGTTATGGCTACACCTTC
CASSLAQGYGYTF
>.|.|TRBV30|TRBJ1-1
TGTGCCTGTAACCGGGACATCAGGGAGAACACTGAAGCTTTCTTT
CACNRDIRENTEAFF
>once|.|TRBV19|TRBJ1-5
TGTGCCAGTAAAAGGGGCAGGGCTGAATATAGCAATCAGCCCCAGCATTTT
CASKRGRAEYSNQPQHF
>.|.|TRBV9|TRBJ1-2
TGTGCCAGCAGCGTATCCCCATATGGCTACACCTTC
CASSVSPYGYTF
>.|.|TRBV6-6|TRBJ1-2
TGTGCCAGCAGCCCTATCGGGGAGGGCCCTAACTATGGCTACACCTTC
CASSPIGEGPNYGYTF
>.|.|TRBV15|TRBJ1-2
TGTGCCACCAGCAGAGAATATGCGGCCAGCTATGGCTACACCTTC
CATSREYAASYGYTF
>.|TRBD2|TRBV18|TRBJ2-7
TGTGCCAGCTCACCCGGGGAGGGAGGTGAATCCTACGAGCAGTACTTC
CASSPGEGGESYEQYF
>.|.|TRBV27|TRBJ1-6
TGTGCCAGCAGTTTCCTGGACAGTCGTAATTCACCCCTCCACTTT
CASSFLDSRNSPLHF
>.|TRBD2|TRBV30|TRBJ2-5
TGTGCCTGGATCGGAGCGGGGGGAGAGACCCAGTACTTC
CAWIGAGGETQYF
>.|.|TRBV28|TRBJ1-2
TGTGCCAGCAGCCGACAGAGGGGCTACACCTTC
CASSRQRGYTF
>.|.|TRBV29-1|TRBJ2-5
TGCAGGTTACTATCCGAGGGATCGCGGTGGGGGCGGTACTTC
CRLLSEGSRWGRYF
>few|.|TRBV2|TRBJ2-2
TGTGCCAGCAGAGAGCAGGGGTGGGGTACCGGGGAGCTGTTTTTT
CASREQGWGTGELFF
>.|TRBD2|TRBV7-3|TRBJ2-3
TGTGCCAGCAGCTTTGGGGGGGGCACAGATACGCAGTATTTT
CASSFGGGTDTQYF
>once|.|TRBV2|TRBJ2-2
TGTGCCAGCAGCGAGACTTTAGGGAACACCGGGGAGCTGTTTTTT
CASSETLGNTGELFF
>.|.|TRBV5-1|TRBJ1-1
TGCGCCAGCAACAACCCCCGGGGGGCGGGGAACACTGAAGCTTTCTTT
CASNNPRGAGNTEAFF
>.|TRBD1|TRBV6-1|TRBJ1-6
TGTGCCAGCAGTGTCCGGGACAGGGGGCGGAATTCACCCCTCCACTTT
CASSVRDRGRNSPLHF
>.|TRBD1|TRBV6-1|TRBJ1-2
TGTGCCAGCAGTGAAGCGTTTCTATCGGGACAGGGAAACTATGGCTACACCTTC
CASSEAFLSGQGNYGYTF
>once|TRBD2|TRBV9|TRBJ2-3
TGTGCCAGCAGCGTAGCTCTAGCGGGAGTGGCAGATACGCAGTATTTT
CASSVALAGVADTQYF
>once|TRBD1|TRBV28|TRBJ1-2
TGTGCCAGCACCTTACAGGGGGCGATCGGGACTAACTATGGCTACACCTTC
CASTLQGAIGTNYGYTF
>.|.|TRBV9|TRBJ2-2
TGTGCCAGCAGCGTAAGTCCGGACAGGGAGGGAACCGGGGAGCTGTTTTTT
CASSVSPDREGTGELFF
>.|TRBD2|TRBV19|TRBJ2-1
TGTGCCAGTAGCGCTACGGGACTATCCAGAGAGCAGTTCTTC
CASSATGLSREQFF
>few|.|TRBV6-5|TRBJ1-5
TGTGCCAGCACGGGCAGGGGCAATCAGCCCCAGCATTTT
CASTGRGNQPQHF
>once|TRBD2|TRBV7-9|TRBJ2-2
TGTGCCAGCAGGCCGGGACTAGCGGGACCTAACACCGGGGAGCTGTTTTTT
CASRPGLAGPNTGELFF
>.|.|TRBV28|TRBJ1-1
TGTGCCAGCAGTTGGGGGGAGGCGAGGGCTTCCTTT
CASSWGEARASF
>.|.|TRBV7-2|TRBJ2-1
TGTGCCAGCAGCCTGAGGAGCTCCTACAATGAGCAGTTCTTC
CASSLRSSYNEQFF
>.|.|TRBV19|TRBJ2-7
TGTGCCAGTAGTAACGCGCTAAAAACGGAGCAGTACTTC
CASSNALKTEQYF
>few|.|TRBV7-8|TRBJ2-7
TGTGCCAGCAGCTTCGCGACAGCGACCTACGAGCAGTACTTC
CASSFATATYEQYF
>.|TRBD1|TRBV2|TRBJ1-2
TGTGCCAGCCTAGAGGACAGGGGGAACTATGGCTACACCTTC
CASLEDRGNYGYTF
>.|.|TRBV27|TRBJ2-5
TGTGCCAGCAGTTCCAGGGCGTCGATTGAGCAGTACTTC
CASSSRASIEQYF
>.|TRBD2|TRBV5-1|TRBJ2-5
TGCGCCAGCAGCCCGGGACTAGCGGGGGGGCGAGAGACCCAGTACTTC
CASSPGLAGGRETQYF
>once|TRBD1|TRBV6-4|TRBJ1-1
TGTGCCAGCAGTGGCGTCGACAGGGGGTCAGTCTTGAACACTGAAGCTTTCTTT
CASSGVDRGSVLNTEAFF
>.|.|TRBV7-6|TRBJ2-3
TGTGCCAGCAGCTTAGGGGCAGGCCCAGATACGCAGTATTTT
CASSLGAGPDTQYF
>.|TRBD2|TRBV12-5|TRBJ2-2
TGTGCTAGTGGTTTGAATTTCGCGGGAGGGCCGGACACCGGGGAGCTGTTTTTT
CASGLNFAGGPDTGELFF
>.|TRBD1|TRBV9|TRBJ2-7
TGTGCCAGCAGCGTAGAGGGGACAGGGGTAAAGTCCTACGAGCAGTACTTC
CASSVEGTGVKSYEQYF
>.|.|TRBV4-3|TRBJ1-5
TGCGCCAGCAGCCAAGATGGGGGGGCGGGGGGACCCCAGCATTTT
CASSQDGGAGGPQHF
>.|TRBD1|TRBV5-4|TRBJ1-2
TGTGCCAGCAGCGCCATGACAGGGGCTAGTAACTATGGCTACACCTTC
CASSAMTGASNYGYTF
>.|TRBD1|TRBV27|TRBJ2-3
TGTGCCAGCAGTTCACAGGGGCTCCAGTATTTT
CASSSQGLQYF
>.|TRBD1|TRBV19|TRBJ2-5
TGTGCCAGTAGTCCCCTTCAATCCGGGACAGGGGTCCGGGAGACCCAGTACTTC
CASSPLQSGTGVRETQYF
>.|TRBD1|TRBV18|TRBJ2-7
TGTGCCAGCTCAGACAGGGTGGTCAACGAGCAGTACTTC
CASSDRVVNEQYF
>.|.|TRBV5-1|TRBJ2-5
TGCGCCAGCAGCTTACAGCAAGAGACCCAGTACTTC
CASSLQQETQYF
>.|TRBD1|TRBV27|TRBJ1-2
TGTGCCAGCAGTTTGGGACAGGGCCGTTACTATGGCTACACCTTC
CASSLGQGRYYGYTF
>.|.|TRBV18|TRBJ2-2
TGTGCCAGCTCACCCCCCCCTACGGGGAAGACCGGGGAGCTGTTTTTT
CASSPPPTGKTGELFF
>.|.|TRBV10-3|TRBJ2-2
TGTGCCATCAGTGACAGGGGGAACACCGGGGAGCTGTTTTTT
CAISDRGNTGELFF